This entry lists 22 T cell receptor beta chains sequenced from one sample in a study of blood T cell repertoires in COVID-19. Libraries were prepared by immunoSEQ multiplex PCR; TCRdb keeps only in-frame clonotypes and omits some of them. The sample has hundreds of thousands of clones, around nine tenths seen once. The material sequenced was PBMCs or T cells enriched from blood (not recorded which). The receptors were gathered from a woman aged 50 to 60 who had recovered from COVID-19.

V is TRBV7-8 and J is TRBJ1-6; no reliable D call. The ends were cut back, 1 base at V and 6 bases at J, with 10 bases in the middle. The CDR3 is 15 amino acids. Germline V gene sequence: CDR1 SGHVS, CDR2 FQNEAQ. CDR3 sequence: CASSLVSSVNSPLHF. Written as DNA, the CDR3 is TGTGCCAGCAGCTTAGTTTCATCGGTTAATTCACCCCTCCACTTT.

CDR3 residues: CASSFMGGGYTF. DNA for the CDR3: TGTGCCAGCAGTTTCATGGGAGGGGGGTACACCTTC. The chain carries TRBV12-3 or TRBV12-4 and TRBJ1-2; perhaps TRBD1 as D (6 bases). The ends were cut back, 3 bases at V and 11 bases at J, with 13 bases in the middle. The CDR3 loop spans 12 amino acids.

CDR3 DNA sequence: TGTGCCAGCAGCTTAGTGGGACTTAATGAAAAACTGTTTTTT. This gives the protein CASSLVGLNEKLFF. The gene calls are TRBV7-9 and TRBJ1-4; a weak D match, TRBD1 (5 bases). This CDR3 has 14 amino acids. The germline V gene encodes CDR1 SEHNR and CDR2 FQNEAQ (reference sequence). The V and J ends lost 1 base and 4 bases respectively, with 7 bases between them.

The chain combines TRBV5-1 with TRBJ2-1, with TRBD1 as a possible D gene (6 bases). The V end lost 0 bases, the J end lost 0 bases, and 7 bases lay between the germline ends. The CDR3 consists of 15 residues. Germline values: CDR1 SGHRS, CDR2 YFSETQ. CDR3 in amino acids: CASSLEGGSYNEQFF. CDR3 sequence (DNA): TGCGCCAGCAGCTTGGAAGGGGGCTCCTACAATGAGCAGTTCTTC. The whole variable domain, remainder taken from reference TRBV5-1 and TRBJ2-1, is KAGVTQTPRYLIKTRGQQVTLSCSPISGHRSVSWYQQTPGQGLQFLFEYFSETQRNKGNFPGRFSGRQFSNSRSEMNVSTLELGDSALYLCASSLEGGSYNEQFFGPGTRLTVL.

This clone came up once. The V gene is TRBV7-9, the J gene TRBJ1-5; a weak D match, TRBD1 (5 bases). Germline CDR1 SEHNR, CDR2 FQNEAQ (reference sequence). Trimming stripped 4 bases from V and 3 bases from J, with 16 bases between. The CDR3 runs 16 residues. As DNA, the CDR3 is TGTGCCAGCAGCTCTGGACACACGAGAGACAATCAGCCCCAGCATTTT. Translating gives CASSSGHTRDNQPQHF.

The V call is TRBV10-2, the J call TRBJ1-2, with D possibly TRBD1 on 6 matching bases. The CDR3 is 13 residues long. The germline CDR1 and CDR2 sequences are WSHSY and SAAADI. V was cut by 11 bases and J by 8 bases, with 21 bases left in between. CDR3 nucleotides: TGCGCCGGAGGACAGCACCATCCGGAGGGCTACACCTTC. It translates to CAGGQHHPEGYTF.

The count of this clone is one. The genes are TRBV14 and TRBJ2-5; TRBD1 is a possible D gene (5 bases). The germline V and J ends were trimmed by 3 bases and 1 base, with 9 bases remaining between them. Per germline, CDR1 SGHDN and CDR2 FVKESK. There are 14 residues in the CDR3. CDR3 nucleotide sequence: TGTGCCAGCAGCCATGGACATCCCCAAGAGACCCAGTACTTC. Translating it yields CASSHGHPQETQYF.

The chain carries TRBV5-6 and TRBJ1-2; no reliable D call. Trimming took off 1 base at V and 5 bases at J, with 24 bases between the two ends. This CDR3 region has 18 residues. CDR1 is SGHDT and CDR2 is YYEEEE in the germline V gene. The CDR3 spells CASSLKAPGSGVIYGYTF. The CDR3 coding sequence is TGTGCCAGCAGCTTGAAGGCCCCTGGAAGCGGGGTTATATATGGCTACACCTTC.

V is TRBV7-9 and J is TRBJ1-2; no clear D. Germline CDR1 and CDR2: SEHNR and FQNEAQ (reference sequence). Trimming left V 1 base short and J 2 bases short, with 11 bases between. The CDR3 runs to 15 residues. CDR3 sequence (DNA): TGTGCCAGCAGCTTAGACCGACTCTTCAACTATGGCTACACCTTC. This translates into CASSLDRLFNYGYTF.

This clone was observed a single time. The V and J genes are TRBV27 and TRBJ2-7, with D unresolved. The CDR3 is 13 amino acids. The germline V gene encodes CDR1 MNHEY and CDR2 SMNVEV (reference sequence). V gave up 3 bases and J gave up 5 bases, with 11 bases separating them. CDR3: CASSFLLANEQYF. For the CDR3, the DNA is TGTGCCAGCAGTTTTCTACTTGCTAACGAGCAGTACTTC.

V gene TRBV19 combines with J gene TRBJ1-6; 8 nucleotides match TRBD1. Unmatched junction bases numbered 6, after V lost 4 bases and J lost 10 bases. The CDR3 contains 14 residues. Germline CDR1 and CDR2: LNHDA and SQIVND (reference sequence). The CDR3 DNA reads as TGTGCCAGTAGTACCGGACAGGGCTGGTCACCCCTCCACTTT. Its translation is CASSTGQGWSPLHF.

The rearrangement joins TRBV18 to TRBJ2-5; D call uncertain. In germline, CDR1 is KGHSH, CDR2 LQKENI. The CDR3 has 13 residues. Trimming took 6 bases from V and 5 from J, leaving 13 bases between them. Written as DNA, the CDR3 is TGTGCCAGCTCCGGGTACATACGGGAGACCCAGTACTTC. Its translation: CASSGYIRETQYF.

This chain joins TRBV4-1 and TRBJ2-1; TRBD2 aligns across 7 bases. V was clipped by 0 bases and J by 2 bases; unmatched bases: 10. CDR3 length equals 18 residues. CDR1 MGHRA and CDR2 YSYEKL come from the germline V gene. In DNA, the CDR3 is TGCGCCAGCAGCCAAGATGGGGGTCTGCGGGGGACCTACAATGAGCAGTTCTTC. Its protein is CASSQDGGLRGTYNEQFF.

The CDR3 reads CASSEARMGASGNTIYF. CDR3 bases: TGTGCCAGCAGTGAAGCGCGTATGGGGGCTTCTGGAAACACCATATATTTT. The chain is built from TRBV2 and TRBJ1-3, with D maybe TRBD1 (6 bases). Germline CDR1 reads SNHLY; CDR2 reads FYNNEI. The CDR3 length is 17 residues. The V end was cut by 0 bases, the J end by 1 base, with 13 bases between. Full variable domain (outside the CDR3, taken from reference TRBV2 and TRBJ1-3): EPEVTQTPSHQVTQMGQEVILRCVPISNHLYFYWYRQILGQKVEFLVSFYNNEISEKSEIFDDQFSVERPDGSNFTLKIRSTKLEDSAMYFCASSEARMGASGNTIYFGEGSWLTVV.

The chain employs TRBV6-5 and TRBJ1-2; 8 bases line up with TRBD1. The CDR3 covers 14 residues. Germline-derived CDR1 and CDR2 are MNHEY and SVGAGI. After removal of 0 bases from V and 3 bases from J, the junction contained 0 bases not matched to a gene. The CDR3 DNA follows: TGTGCCAGCAGTTACTCCAGGGGGCACTATGGCTACACCTTC. Amino acids: CASSYSRGHYGYTF.

This rearrangement joins TRBV18 to TRBJ1-5; a weak D match, TRBD1 (5 bases). This CDR3 has 15 amino acids. Trimming pared 5 bases from V and 2 bases from J, leaving 13 bases between. Looked up from germline, CDR1 is KGHSH and CDR2 is LQKENI. CDR3 loop: CASSTGRNGNQPQHF. The CDR3 bases are TGTGCCAGCTCAACAGGACGAAACGGCAATCAGCCCCAGCATTTT.

A remark on this clone: Germline is not matched at one junction end, which may reflect a read error. The rearrangement joins TRBV2 to TRBJ1-2; TRBD1 matches at 10 bases. Germline V gene sequence: CDR1 SNHLY, CDR2 FYNNEI. The CDR3 has 13 residues. CDR3 amino acids: CASREDRGLGYTF. The DNA for the CDR3 is TGTGCCAGCAGGGAAGACAGGGGGCTTGGCTACACCTTC.

The CDR3 coding sequence is TGTGCCAGCAGCTTAGGGGCAGGGGGCAGGTCTGGAAACACCATATATTTT. It encodes CASSLGAGGRSGNTIYF. V usage is TRBV7-2 and J usage is TRBJ1-3; 8 bases line up with TRBD1. This CDR3 is built from 17 residues. CDR1 is SGHTA and CDR2 is FQGNSA in the germline V gene. Losses at the gene ends were 1 base for V and 1 base for J; bases not matched to a gene: 6.

The J gene is TRBJ2-1, the V gene TRBV6-5, with a tentative D call TRBD1 (7 bases). V was trimmed by 6 bases and J by 7 bases, leaving 16 bases between them. CDR3 length: 14 residues. Germline assignment: CDR1 MNHEY and CDR2 SVGAGI. CDR3 nucleotide sequence: TGTGCCAGCAGCATCAGGGGGGTCCGGAATGAGCAGTTCTTC. This sequence encodes CASSIRGVRNEQFF.

This chain uses TRBV3-1 (or the pseudogene TRBV3-2) with TRBJ2-2; possibly TRBD2 for D (5 bases). Looked up from germline, CDR1 is LGHDT and CDR2 is YNNKEL (reference sequence). Deletions cut 8 bases from V and 4 bases from J, with 8 bases between. The CDR3 has 12 residues. The CDR3 is CASLGVTGELFF. The CDR3 DNA is TGTGCCAGCCTCGGGGTCACCGGGGAGCTGTTTTTT.

The J gene is TRBJ2-3, the V gene TRBV24-1; possibly TRBD2 for D (6 bases). This CDR3 comprises 13 residues. Deletions cut 4 bases from V and 5 bases from J, with 9 bases between. CDR1 and CDR2 from the germline V gene are KGHDR and SFDVKD. Here the CDR3 reads CATSDPGRDTQYF. The CDR3 coding sequence is TGTGCCACCAGTGACCCCGGGAGAGATACGCAGTATTTT.

This clone came up a few times. The rearrangement uses TRBV12-2 and TRBJ2-2; TRBD2 was called by the table and not checked on the DNA. TRBV12-2 is an annotated pseudogene. The CDR3 spans 16 residues. The CDR3 spells CASRSGLEKNTGELFF. The CDR3 bases are TGTGCAAGTCGCTCTGGACTAGAGAAGAACACCGGGGAGCTGTTTTTT.